This TCR beta chain is from a study of identical twins. The CDR3 totals 13 residues. The germline V gene encodes CDR1 DFQATT and CDR2 SNEGSKA (reference sequence). V was trimmed by 3 bases and J by 0 bases, leaving 8 bases between them. This clonotype was counted ten times or more. TCRdb reanalysed the 5' RACE reads using MiXCR and keeps one entry per CDR3 protein. The repertoire holds about 890,000 distinct CDR3 sequences, with roughly an eighth as singletons. These same data were also listed under a study on yellow fever vaccine responses in identical twins.

This chain uses TRBV20-1 with TRBJ1-1; no reliable D call. The TCR was taken from a woman aged 18-29 years in good health. The sequenced material came from PBMCs. CDR3 residues: CSASVVMNTEAFF. The CDR3 DNA sequence: TGCAGTGCTAGCGTAGTTATGAACACTGAAGCTTTCTTT.